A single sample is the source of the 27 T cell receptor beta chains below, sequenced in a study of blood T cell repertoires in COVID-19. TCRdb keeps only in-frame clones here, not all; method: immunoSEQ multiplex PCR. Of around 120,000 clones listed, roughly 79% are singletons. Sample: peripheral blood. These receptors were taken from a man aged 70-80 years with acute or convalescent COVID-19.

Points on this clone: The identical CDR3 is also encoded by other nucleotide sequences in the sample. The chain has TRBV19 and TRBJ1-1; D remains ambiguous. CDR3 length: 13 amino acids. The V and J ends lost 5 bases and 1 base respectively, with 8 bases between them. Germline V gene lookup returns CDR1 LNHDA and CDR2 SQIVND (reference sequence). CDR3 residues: CASSLSRNTEAFF. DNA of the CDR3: TGTGCCAGTAGTCTCAGTCGGAACACTGAAGCTTTCTTT.

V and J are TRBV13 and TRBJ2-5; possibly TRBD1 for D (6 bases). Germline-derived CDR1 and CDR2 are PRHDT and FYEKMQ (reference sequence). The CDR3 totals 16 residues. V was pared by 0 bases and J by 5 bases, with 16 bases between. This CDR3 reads CASSLGTVGGAETQYF. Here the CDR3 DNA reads TGTGCCAGCAGCTTAGGGACCGTTGGGGGCGCGGAGACCCAGTACTTC. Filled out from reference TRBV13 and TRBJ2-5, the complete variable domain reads AAGVIQSPRHLIKEKRETATLKCYPIPRHDTVYWYQQGPGQDPQFLISFYEKMQSDKGSIPDRFSAQQFSDYHSELNMSSLELGDSALYFCASSLGTVGGAETQYFGPGTRLLVL.

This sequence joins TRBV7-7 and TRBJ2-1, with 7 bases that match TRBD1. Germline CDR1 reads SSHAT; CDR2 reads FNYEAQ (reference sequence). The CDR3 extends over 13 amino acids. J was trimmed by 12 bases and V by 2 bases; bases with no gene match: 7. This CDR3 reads CASSLRGHGTQFF. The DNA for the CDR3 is TGTGCCAGCAGCTTAAGGGGGCACGGCACGCAGTTCTTC.

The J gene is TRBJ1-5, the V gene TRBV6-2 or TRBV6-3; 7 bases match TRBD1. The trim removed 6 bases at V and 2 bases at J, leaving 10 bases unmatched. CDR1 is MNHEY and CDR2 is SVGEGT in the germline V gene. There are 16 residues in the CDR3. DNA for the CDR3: TGTGCCAGCAGCCCTTTTGGAGGGGGCGGCAATCAGCCCCAGCATTTT. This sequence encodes CASSPFGGGGNQPQHF.

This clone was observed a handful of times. The CDR3 nucleotides read TGTGCCAGCAGTTACTCCCCGCTAGCGGGGGGTTTCAGGGGCTCCTACAATGAGCAGTTCTTC. Protein product: CASSYSPLAGGFRGSYNEQFF. The genes are TRBV6-2 or TRBV6-3 and TRBJ2-1; 11 bases match TRBD2. From germline, CDR1 is MNHEY and CDR2 SVGEGT. V shed 0 bases, J shed 0 bases, and the junction held 13 bases outside the gene matches. This CDR3 is 21 amino acids long.

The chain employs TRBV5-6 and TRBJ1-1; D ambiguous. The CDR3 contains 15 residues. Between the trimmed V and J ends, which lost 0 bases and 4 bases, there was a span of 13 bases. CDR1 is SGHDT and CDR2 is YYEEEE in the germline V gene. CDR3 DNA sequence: TGTGCCAGCAGCTTGGTGTCACTTCGGGTCACTGAAGCTTTCTTT. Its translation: CASSLVSLRVTEAFF. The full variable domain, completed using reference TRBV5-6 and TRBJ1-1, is DAGVTQSPTHLIKTRGQQVTLRCSPKSGHDTVSWYQQALGQGPQFIFQYYEEEERQRGNFPDRFSGHQFPNYSSELNVNALLLGDSALYLCASSLVSLRVTEAFFGQGTRLTVV.

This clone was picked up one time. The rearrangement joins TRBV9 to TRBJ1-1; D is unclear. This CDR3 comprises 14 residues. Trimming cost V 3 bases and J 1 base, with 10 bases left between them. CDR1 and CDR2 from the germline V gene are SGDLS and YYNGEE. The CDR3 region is CASSGAAENTEAFF. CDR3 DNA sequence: TGTGCCAGCAGCGGGGCAGCAGAGAACACTGAAGCTTTCTTT.

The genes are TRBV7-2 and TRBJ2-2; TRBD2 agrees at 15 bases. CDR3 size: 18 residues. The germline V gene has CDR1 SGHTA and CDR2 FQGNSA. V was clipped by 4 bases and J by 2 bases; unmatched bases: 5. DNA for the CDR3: TGTGCCAGCAGCTGGGGACTAGCGGGGGGCCTCAACACCGGGGAGCTGTTTTTT. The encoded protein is CASSWGLAGGLNTGELFF.

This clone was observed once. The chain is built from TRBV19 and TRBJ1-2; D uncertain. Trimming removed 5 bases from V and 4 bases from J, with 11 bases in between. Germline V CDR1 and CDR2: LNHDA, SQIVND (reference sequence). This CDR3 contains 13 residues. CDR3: CASSPTSGYGYTF. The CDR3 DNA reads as TGTGCCAGTAGTCCCACGTCGGGCTATGGCTACACCTTC. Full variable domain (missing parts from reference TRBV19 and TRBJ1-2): DGGITQSPKYLFRKEGQNVTLSCEQNLNHDAMYWYRQDPGQGLRLIYYSQIVNDFQKGDIAEGYSVSREKKESFPLTVTSAQKNPTAFYLCASSPTSGYGYTFGSGTRLTVV.

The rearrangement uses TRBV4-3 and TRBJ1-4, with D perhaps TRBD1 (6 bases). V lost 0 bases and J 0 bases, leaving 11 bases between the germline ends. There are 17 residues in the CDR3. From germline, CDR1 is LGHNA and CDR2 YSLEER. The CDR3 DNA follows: TGCGCCAGCAGCCAAGAGTCAGGGGTTGCAACTAATGAAAAACTGTTTTTT. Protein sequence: CASSQESGVATNEKLFF.

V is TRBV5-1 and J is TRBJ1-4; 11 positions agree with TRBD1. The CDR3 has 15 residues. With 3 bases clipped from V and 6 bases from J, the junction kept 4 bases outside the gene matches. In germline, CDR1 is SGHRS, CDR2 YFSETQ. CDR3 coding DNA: TGCGCCAGCAGCTCCGGACAGGGGGCGTATGAAAAACTGTTTTTT. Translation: CASSSGQGAYEKLFF.

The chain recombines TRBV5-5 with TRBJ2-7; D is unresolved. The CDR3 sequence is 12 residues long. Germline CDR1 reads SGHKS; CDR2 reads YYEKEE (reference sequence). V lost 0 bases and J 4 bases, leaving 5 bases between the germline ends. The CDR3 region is CASSLDRYEQYF. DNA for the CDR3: TGTGCCAGCAGCTTGGACAGATACGAGCAGTACTTC.

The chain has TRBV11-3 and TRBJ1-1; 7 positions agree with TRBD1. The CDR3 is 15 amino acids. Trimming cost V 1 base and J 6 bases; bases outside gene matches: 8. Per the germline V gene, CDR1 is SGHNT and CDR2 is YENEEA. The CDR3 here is CASSLGQGDGAEAFF. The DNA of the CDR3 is TGTGCCAGCAGCTTAGGCCAGGGGGACGGGGCTGAAGCTTTCTTT.

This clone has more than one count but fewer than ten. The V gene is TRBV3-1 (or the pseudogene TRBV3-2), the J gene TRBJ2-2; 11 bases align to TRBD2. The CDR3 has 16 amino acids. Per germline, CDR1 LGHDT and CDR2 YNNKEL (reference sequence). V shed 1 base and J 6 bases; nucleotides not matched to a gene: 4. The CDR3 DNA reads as TGTGCCAGCAGCCAAGGGCTAGCGGGGGGCCCCGGGGAGCTGTTTTTT. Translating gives CASSQGLAGGPGELFF.

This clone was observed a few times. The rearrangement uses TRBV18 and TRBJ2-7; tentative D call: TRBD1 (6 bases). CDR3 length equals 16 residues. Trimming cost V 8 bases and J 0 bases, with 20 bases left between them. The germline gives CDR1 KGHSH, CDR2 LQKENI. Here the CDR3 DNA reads TGTGCCAGCACCCCACCCGACAGGCTAAGCTCCTACGAGCAGTACTTC. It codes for CASTPPDRLSSYEQYF.

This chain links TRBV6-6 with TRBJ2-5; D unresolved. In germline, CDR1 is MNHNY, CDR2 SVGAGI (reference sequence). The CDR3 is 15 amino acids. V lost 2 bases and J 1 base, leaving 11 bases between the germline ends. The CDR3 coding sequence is TGTGCCAGCAGTTACATCGCGGCAGCCCAAGAGACCCAGTACTTC. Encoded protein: CASSYIAAAQETQYF.

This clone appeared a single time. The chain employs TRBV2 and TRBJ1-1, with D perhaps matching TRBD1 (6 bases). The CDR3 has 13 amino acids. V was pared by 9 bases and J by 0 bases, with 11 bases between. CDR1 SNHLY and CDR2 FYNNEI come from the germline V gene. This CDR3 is CASDRSMNTEAFF. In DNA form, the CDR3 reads TGTGCCAGTGACAGGTCCATGAACACTGAAGCTTTCTTT.

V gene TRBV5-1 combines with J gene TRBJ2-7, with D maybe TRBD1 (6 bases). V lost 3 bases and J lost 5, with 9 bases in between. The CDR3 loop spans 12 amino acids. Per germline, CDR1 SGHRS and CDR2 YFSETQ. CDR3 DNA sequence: TGCGCCAGCAGCTCACAGGGCCACGAGCAGTACTTC. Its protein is CASSSQGHEQYF.

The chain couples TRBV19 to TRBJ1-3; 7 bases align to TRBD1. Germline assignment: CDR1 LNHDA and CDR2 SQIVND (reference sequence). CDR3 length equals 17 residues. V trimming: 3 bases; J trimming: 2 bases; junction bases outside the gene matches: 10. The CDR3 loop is CASSIPGQMITGNTIYF. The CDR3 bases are TGTGCCAGTAGTATCCCGGGACAGATGATCACTGGAAACACCATATATTTT.

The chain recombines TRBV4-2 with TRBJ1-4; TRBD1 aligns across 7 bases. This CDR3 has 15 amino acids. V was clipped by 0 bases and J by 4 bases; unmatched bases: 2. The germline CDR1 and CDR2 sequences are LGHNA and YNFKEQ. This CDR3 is CASSQEGQVNEKLFF. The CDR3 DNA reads TGTGCCAGCAGCCAAGAAGGACAGGTTAATGAAAAACTGTTTTTT.

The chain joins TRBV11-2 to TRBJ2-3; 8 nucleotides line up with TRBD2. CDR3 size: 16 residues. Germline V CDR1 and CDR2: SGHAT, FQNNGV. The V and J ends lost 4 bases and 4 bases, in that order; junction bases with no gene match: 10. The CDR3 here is CASSSGGAGVADTQYF. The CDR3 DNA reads TGTGCCAGCAGCTCCGGGGGAGCGGGGGTGGCAGATACGCAGTATTTT.

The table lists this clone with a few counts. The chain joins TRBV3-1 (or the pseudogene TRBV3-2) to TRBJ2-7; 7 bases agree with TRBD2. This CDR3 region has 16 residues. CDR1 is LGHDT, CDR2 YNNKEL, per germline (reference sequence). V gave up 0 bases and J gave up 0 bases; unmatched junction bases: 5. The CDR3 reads CASSQERSSGSYEQYF. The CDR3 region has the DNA TGTGCCAGCAGCCAAGAACGGTCTAGCGGCTCCTACGAGCAGTACTTC.

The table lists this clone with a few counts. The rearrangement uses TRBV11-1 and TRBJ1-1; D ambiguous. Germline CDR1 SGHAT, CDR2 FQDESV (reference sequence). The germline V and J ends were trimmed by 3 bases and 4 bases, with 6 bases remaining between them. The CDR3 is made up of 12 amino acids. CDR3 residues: CASSFSGTEAFF. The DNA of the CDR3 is TGTGCCAGCAGCTTTTCGGGCACTGAAGCTTTCTTT.

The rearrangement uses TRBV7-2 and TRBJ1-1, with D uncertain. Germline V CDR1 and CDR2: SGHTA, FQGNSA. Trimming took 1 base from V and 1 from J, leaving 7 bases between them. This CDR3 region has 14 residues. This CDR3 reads CASSLGGENTEAFF. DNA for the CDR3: TGTGCCAGCAGCTTAGGCGGAGAGAACACTGAAGCTTTCTTT.

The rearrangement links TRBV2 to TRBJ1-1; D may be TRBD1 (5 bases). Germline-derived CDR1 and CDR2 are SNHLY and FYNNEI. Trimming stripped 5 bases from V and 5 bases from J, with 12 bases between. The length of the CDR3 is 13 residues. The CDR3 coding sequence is TGTGCCAGCAGTCAGGGTCGATATACTGAAGCTTTCTTT. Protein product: CASSQGRYTEAFF.

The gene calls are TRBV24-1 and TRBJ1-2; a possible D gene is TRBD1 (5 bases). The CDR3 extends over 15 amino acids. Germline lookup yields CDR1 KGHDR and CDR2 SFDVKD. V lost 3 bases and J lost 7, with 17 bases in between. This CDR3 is CATSDPGLDGPGYTF. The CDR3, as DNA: TGTGCCACCAGTGATCCGGGACTAGACGGTCCTGGCTACACCTTC.

The CDR3 is CASRDTNSYEQYF. CDR3 DNA: TGTGCCAGCCGGGACACAAACTCCTACGAGCAGTACTTC. The genes are TRBV6-6 and TRBJ2-7, with a weak D call TRBD1 (6 bases). The CDR3 consists of 13 residues. Trimming removed 8 bases at V and 0 bases at J, with 11 bases between. Germline loops: CDR1 MNHNY, CDR2 SVGAGI (reference sequence).